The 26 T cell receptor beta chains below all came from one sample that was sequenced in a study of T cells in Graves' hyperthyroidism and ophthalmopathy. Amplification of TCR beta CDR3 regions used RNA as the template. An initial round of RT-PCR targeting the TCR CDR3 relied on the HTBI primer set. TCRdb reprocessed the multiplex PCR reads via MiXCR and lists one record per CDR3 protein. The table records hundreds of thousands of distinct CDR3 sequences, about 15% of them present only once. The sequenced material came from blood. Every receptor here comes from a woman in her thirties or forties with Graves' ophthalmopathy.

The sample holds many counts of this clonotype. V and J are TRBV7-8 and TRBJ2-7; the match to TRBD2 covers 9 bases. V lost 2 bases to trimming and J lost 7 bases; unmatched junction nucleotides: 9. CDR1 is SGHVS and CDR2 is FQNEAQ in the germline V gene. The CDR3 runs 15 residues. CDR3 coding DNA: TGTGCCAGCAGCTTATTCGGCGGGAGGGCCGATGAGCAGTACTTC. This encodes CASSLFGGRADEQYF.

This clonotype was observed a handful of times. CDR3 nucleotides: TGTGCCAGCAGCCAATCTGCTGGGGAAGAGACCCAGTACTTC. This sequence encodes CASSQSAGEETQYF. This rearrangement joins TRBV3-1 to TRBJ2-5, with unresolved D. The CDR3 has 14 residues. CDR1 and CDR2 from the germline V gene are LGHDT and YNNKEL (reference sequence). The V gene lost 2 bases and the J gene lost 3 bases, with 10 bases spanning the gap.

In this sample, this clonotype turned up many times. CDR3 region: CASSLGTGKTYGYTF. The CDR3, as DNA: TGTGCCAGCAGTTTGGGCACAGGGAAGACCTATGGCTACACCTTC. The chain uses TRBV6-5 and TRBJ1-2; perhaps TRBD1 as D (6 bases). Deletions cut 4 bases from V and 4 bases from J, with 16 bases between. Germline V gene lookup returns CDR1 MNHEY and CDR2 SVGAGI. The CDR3 loop spans 15 amino acids.

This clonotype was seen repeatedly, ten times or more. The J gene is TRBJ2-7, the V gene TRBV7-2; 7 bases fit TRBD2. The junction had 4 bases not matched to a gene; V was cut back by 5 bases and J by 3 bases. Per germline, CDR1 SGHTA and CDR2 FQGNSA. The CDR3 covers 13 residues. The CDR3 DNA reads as TGTGCCAGCAGCCATGCGGGAGACTACGAGCAGTACTTC. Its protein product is CASSHAGDYEQYF.

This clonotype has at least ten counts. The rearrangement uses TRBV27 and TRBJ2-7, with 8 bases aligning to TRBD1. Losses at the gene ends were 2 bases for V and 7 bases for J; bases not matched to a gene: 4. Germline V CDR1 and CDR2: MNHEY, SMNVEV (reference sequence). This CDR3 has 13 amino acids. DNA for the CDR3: TGTGCCAGCAGTTTACCAGGGGGCCTAGAGCAGTACTTC. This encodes CASSLPGGLEQYF.

The CDR3 loop reads CASSYGGGPSYEQYF. DNA of the CDR3: TGTGCCAGCAGCTACGGGGGGGGCCCCTCCTACGAGCAGTACTTC. The V call is TRBV3-1, the J call TRBJ2-7, with TRBD2 matching 8 bases. The CDR3 extends over 15 amino acids. With 5 bases clipped from V and 0 bases from J, the junction kept 6 bases outside the gene matches. Germline V gene data show CDR1 as LGHDT and CDR2 as YNNKEL (reference sequence).

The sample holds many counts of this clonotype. CDR3 sequence: CSASEGRNYGYTF. As DNA, the CDR3 is TGCAGTGCTAGTGAAGGACGGAACTATGGCTACACCTTC. This sequence joins TRBV20-1 and TRBJ1-2; D not resolved. There are 13 residues in the CDR3. V shed 3 bases and J shed 2 bases, with 10 bases lying between them. Per the germline V gene, CDR1 is DFQATT and CDR2 is SNEGSKA (reference sequence).

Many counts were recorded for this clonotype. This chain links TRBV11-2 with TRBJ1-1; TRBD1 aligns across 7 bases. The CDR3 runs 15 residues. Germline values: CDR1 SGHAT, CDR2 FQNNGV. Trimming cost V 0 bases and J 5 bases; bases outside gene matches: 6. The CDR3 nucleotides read TGTGCCAGCAGCTTAGAGGGACAGTGGTTAACTGAAGCTTTCTTT. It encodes CASSLEGQWLTEAFF.

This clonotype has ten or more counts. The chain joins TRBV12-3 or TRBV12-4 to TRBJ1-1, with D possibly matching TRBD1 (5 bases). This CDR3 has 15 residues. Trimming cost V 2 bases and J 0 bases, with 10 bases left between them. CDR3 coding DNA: TGTGCCAGCAGTTTACCGGGACTGATGAACACTGAAGCTTTCTTT. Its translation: CASSLPGLMNTEAFF.

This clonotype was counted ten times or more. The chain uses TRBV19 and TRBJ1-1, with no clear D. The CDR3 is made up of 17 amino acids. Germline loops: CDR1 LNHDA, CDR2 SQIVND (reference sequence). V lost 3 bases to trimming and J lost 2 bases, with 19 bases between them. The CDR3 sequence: CASSIFGLGPRNTEAFF. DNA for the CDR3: TGTGCCAGTAGTATCTTTGGACTTGGGCCCCGAAACACTGAAGCTTTCTTT.

DNA of the CDR3: TGTGCCAGCAGCTTAGGTCAACTGGGGGGCGACTGCAATCAGCCCCAGCATTTT. Protein product: CASSLGQLGGDCNQPQHF. The rearrangement links TRBV11-2 to TRBJ1-5, with D possibly matching TRBD1 (6 bases). V was trimmed by 1 base and J by 2 bases, leaving 18 bases between them. The CDR3 runs 18 residues. Germline-derived CDR1 and CDR2 are SGHAT and FQNNGV.

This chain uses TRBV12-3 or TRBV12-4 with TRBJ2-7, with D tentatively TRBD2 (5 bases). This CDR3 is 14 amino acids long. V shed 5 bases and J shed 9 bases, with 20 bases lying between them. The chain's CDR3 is CASSPGLTGRPQYF. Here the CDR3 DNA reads TGTGCCAGCAGTCCTGGACTGACCGGGCGTCCGCAGTACTTC.

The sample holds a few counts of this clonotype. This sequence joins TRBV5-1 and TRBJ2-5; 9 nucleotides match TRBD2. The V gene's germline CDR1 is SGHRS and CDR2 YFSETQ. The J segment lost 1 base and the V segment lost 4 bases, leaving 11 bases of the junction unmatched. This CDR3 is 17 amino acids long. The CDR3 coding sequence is TGCGCCAGCAGCCGCCCTAGCGGGAAGAGCTTCCAAGAGACCCAGTACTTC. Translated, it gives CASSRPSGKSFQETQYF.

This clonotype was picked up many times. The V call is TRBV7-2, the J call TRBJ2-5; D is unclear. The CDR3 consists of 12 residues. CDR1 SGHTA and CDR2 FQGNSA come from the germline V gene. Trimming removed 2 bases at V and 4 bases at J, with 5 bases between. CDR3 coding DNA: TGTGCCAGCAGCTTAACCTTAGAGACCCAGTACTTC. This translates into CASSLTLETQYF.

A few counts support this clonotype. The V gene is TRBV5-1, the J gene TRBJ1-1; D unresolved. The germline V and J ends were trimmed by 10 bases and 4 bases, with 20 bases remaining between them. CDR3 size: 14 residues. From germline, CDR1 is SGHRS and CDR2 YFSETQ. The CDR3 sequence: CAARYRALGTEAFF. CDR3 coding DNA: TGCGCCGCCAGATACCGGGCCCTGGGCACTGAAGCTTTCTTT.

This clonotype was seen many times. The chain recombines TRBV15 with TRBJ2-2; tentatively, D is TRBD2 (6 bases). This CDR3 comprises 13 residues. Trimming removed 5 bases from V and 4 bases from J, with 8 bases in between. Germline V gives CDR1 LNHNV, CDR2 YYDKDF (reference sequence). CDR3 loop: CATSWGGTGELFF. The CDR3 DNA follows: TGTGCCACCAGCTGGGGAGGCACCGGGGAGCTGTTTTTT.

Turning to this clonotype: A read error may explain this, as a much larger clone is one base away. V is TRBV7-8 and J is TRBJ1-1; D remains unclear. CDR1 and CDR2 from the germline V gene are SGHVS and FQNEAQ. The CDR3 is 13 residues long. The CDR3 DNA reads TGTGTCAGCAGCGCAAATAAGGACACTGAAGCTTTCTTT. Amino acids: CVSSANKDTEAFF.

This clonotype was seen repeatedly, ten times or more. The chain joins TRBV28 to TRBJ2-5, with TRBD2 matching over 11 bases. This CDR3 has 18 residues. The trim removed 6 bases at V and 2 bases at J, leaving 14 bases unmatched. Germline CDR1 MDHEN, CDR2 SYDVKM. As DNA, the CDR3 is TGTGCCAGCAGCTCCGTGTACTTCTTAGCGGGAGGGCAAGAGACCCAGTACTTC. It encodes CASSSVYFLAGGQETQYF.

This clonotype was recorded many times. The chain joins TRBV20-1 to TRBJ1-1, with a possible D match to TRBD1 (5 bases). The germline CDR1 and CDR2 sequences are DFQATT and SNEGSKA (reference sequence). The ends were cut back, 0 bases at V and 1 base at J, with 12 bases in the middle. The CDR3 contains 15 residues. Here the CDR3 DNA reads TGCAGTGCTAGAGATCAGGCGGGGCCGAACACTGAAGCTTTCTTT. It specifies CSARDQAGPNTEAFF.

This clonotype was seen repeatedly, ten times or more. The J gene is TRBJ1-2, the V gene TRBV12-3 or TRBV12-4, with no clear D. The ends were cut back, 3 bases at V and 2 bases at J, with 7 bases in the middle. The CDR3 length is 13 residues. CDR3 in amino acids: CASSFQENYGYTF. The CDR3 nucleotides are TGTGCCAGCAGTTTTCAGGAAAACTATGGCTACACCTTC.

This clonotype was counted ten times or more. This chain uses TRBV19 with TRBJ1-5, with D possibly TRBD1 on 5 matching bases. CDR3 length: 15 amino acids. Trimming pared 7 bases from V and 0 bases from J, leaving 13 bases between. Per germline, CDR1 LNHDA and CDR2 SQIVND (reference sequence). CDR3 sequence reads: CASNWGILSNQPQHF. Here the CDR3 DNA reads TGTGCCAGTAATTGGGGCATACTTAGCAATCAGCCCCAGCATTTT.

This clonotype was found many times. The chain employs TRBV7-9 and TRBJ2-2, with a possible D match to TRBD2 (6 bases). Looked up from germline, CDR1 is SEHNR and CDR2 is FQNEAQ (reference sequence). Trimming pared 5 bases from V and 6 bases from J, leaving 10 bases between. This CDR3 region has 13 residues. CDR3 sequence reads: CASSPGTAGELFF. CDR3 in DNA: TGTGCCAGCAGCCCAGGGACTGCCGGGGAGCTGTTTTTT.

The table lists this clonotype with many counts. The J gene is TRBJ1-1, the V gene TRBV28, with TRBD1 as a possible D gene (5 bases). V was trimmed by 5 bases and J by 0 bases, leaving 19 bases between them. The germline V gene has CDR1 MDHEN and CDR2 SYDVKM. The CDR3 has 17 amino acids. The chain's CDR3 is CASSTFGAGNMNTEAFF. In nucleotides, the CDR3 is TGTGCCAGCAGTACTTTCGGGGCTGGGAACATGAACACTGAAGCTTTCTTT.

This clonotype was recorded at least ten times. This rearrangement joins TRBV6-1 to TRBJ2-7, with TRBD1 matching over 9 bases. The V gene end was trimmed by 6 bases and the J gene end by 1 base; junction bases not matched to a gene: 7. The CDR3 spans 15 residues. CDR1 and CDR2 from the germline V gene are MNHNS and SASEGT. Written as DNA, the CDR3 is TGTGCCAGCAGGCACCGTGGGACAGGGTCCTACGAGCAGTACTTC. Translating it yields CASRHRGTGSYEQYF.

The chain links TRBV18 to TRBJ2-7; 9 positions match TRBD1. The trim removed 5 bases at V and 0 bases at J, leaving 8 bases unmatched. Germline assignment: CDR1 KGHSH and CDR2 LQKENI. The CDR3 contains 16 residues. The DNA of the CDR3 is TGTGCCAGCTCAGCGGGACAGGGCCGCAGCTCCTACGAGCAGTACTTC. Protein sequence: CASSAGQGRSSYEQYF.

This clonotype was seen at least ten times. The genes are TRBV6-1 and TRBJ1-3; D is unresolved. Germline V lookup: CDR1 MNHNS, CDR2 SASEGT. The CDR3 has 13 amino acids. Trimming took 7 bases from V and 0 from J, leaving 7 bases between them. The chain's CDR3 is CASTWASGNTIYF. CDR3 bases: TGTGCCAGCACGTGGGCCTCTGGAAACACCATATATTTT.